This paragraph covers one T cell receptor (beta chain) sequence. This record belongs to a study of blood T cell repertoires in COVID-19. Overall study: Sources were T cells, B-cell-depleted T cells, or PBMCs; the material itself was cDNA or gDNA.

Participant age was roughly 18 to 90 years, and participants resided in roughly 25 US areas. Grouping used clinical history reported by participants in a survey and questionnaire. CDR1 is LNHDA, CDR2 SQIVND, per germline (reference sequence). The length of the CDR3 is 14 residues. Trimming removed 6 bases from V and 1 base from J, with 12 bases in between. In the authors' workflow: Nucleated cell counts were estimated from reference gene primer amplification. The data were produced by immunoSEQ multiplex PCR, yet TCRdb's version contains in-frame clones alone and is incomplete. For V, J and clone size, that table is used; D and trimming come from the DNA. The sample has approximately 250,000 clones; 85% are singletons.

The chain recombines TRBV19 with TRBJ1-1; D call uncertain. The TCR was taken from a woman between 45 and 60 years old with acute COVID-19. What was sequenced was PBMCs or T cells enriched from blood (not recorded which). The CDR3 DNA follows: TGTGCCAGTAGCCCCCGCCGGGAGAACACTGAAGCTTTCTTT. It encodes CASSPRRENTEAFF. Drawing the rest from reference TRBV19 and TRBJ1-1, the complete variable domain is DGGITQSPKYLFRKEGQNVTLSCEQNLNHDAMYWYRQDPGQGLRLIYYSQIVNDFQKGDIAEGYSVSREKKESFPLTVTSAQKNPTAFYLCASSPRRENTEAFFGQGTRLTVV.